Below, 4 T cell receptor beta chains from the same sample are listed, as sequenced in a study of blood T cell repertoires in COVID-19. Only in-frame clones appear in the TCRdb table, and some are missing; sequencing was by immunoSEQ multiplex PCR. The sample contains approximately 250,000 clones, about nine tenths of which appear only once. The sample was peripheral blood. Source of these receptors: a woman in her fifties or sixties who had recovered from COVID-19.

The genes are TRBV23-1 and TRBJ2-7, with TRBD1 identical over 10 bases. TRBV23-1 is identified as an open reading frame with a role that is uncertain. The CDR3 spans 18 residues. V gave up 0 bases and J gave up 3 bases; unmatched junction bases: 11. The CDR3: CASSQSGRGTGVNYEQYF. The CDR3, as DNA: TGCGCCAGCAGTCAATCCGGTCGGGGGACAGGGGTTAACTACGAGCAGTACTTC.

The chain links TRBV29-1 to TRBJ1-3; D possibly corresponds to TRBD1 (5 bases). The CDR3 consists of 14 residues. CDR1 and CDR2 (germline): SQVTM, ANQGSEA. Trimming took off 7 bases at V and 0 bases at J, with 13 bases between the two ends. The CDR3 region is CSAHGHLSGNTIYF. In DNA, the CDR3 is TGCAGCGCCCACGGACACCTCTCTGGAAACACCATATATTTT.

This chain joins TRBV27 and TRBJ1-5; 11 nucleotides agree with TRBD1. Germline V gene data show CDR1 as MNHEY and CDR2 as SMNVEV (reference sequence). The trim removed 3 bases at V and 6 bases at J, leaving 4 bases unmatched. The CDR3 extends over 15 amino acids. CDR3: CASSFGQGASQPQHF. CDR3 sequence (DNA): TGTGCCAGCAGTTTCGGACAGGGGGCTTCTCAGCCCCAGCATTTT.

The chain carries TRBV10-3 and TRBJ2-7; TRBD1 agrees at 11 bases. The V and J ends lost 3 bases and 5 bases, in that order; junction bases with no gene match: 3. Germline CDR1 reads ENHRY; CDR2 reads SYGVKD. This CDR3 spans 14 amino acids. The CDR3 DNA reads TGTGCCATCAGTGAAAGGACAGGGGGCAACGAGCAGTACTTC. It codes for CAISERTGGNEQYF.